A selection of T cell receptor beta chains follows, all from one sample in a study of blood T cell repertoires in COVID-19. Generated by immunoSEQ multiplex PCR, the TCRdb table keeps only in-frame clones and is missing some. The sample holds under 150,000 clones, approximately 84% seen once. Sequenced sample: peripheral blood. The receptors here all came from a man in his fifties or sixties with acute or convalescent COVID-19. CDR3s include the opening cysteine and the closing phenylalanine or tryptophan. A D gene is named only where the DNA matches it firmly.

j_call v_call d_call cdr3_aa
TRBJ2-5 TRBV7-7 . CASSFGSGYRETQYF
TRBJ1-4 TRBV7-9 . CASSRGLNEKLFF
TRBJ2-7 TRBV5-5 TRBD2 CASSSLLAGGSSYEQYF
TRBJ1-3 TRBV14 . CASSQEAGAGNTIYF
TRBJ2-7 TRBV7-9 TRBD1 CASSLGGTGSHEQYF
TRBJ2-1 TRBV27 TRBD1 CASWTGAYNEQFF
TRBJ1-2 TRBV5-1 . CASSLDSGVYGYTF
TRBJ2-2 TRBV4-2 TRBD2 CASSPQRLAGGRSGELFF
TRBJ2-1 TRBV11-3 . CASSLDPARGPYNEQFF
TRBJ2-2 TRBV10-1 . CASSEGTTPNTGELFF
TRBJ1-4 TRBV4-2 . CASSLRQREKLFF
TRBJ2-7 TRBV5-6 TRBD1 CASSPNWDRGYEQYF
TRBJ2-7 TRBV9 . CASSVALQEEQYF
TRBJ1-4 TRBV30 TRBD1 CAADRGKNEKLFF
TRBJ1-4 TRBV30 . CAYGQINEKLFF
TRBJ2-3 TRBV5-6 TRBD2 CASSPRTSGRALVTQYF
TRBJ2-7 TRBV21-1 . CASSRTGVSSELLYEQYF
TRBJ1-1 TRBV6-5 TRBD1 CASSYASGGNTEAFF
TRBJ2-7 TRBV27 TRBD1 CASSLGRTGGSYEQYF
TRBJ2-1 TRBV7-8 . CASSTNIRNNEQFF
TRBJ2-7 TRBV15 . CATSRGGDLSYEQYF
TRBJ2-5 TRBV5-6 . CASSQLGQKEETQYF
TRBJ2-3 TRBV19 TRBD2 CASASGSSTDTQYF
TRBJ1-1 TRBV4-2 TRBD1 CASSRTGAVAGSF
TRBJ2-5 TRBV6-5 . CANSREYPSETQYF
TRBJ1-4 TRBV6-4 TRBD1 CASTRQGAKATNEKLFF
TRBJ2-5 TRBV2 TRBD1 CASSVRGQIQETQYF
TRBJ1-5 TRBV9 . CASSVEGSSNQPQHF
TRBJ1-5 TRBV2 TRBD1 CASRVPGGGNQPQHF
TRBJ2-7 TRBV27 . CASSKDWSYEQYF
TRBJ2-2 TRBV7-6 . CASSLGGSAGELFF
TRBJ2-5 TRBV2 . CASIRLAQETQYF
TRBJ1-1 TRBV6-5 . CASSFLDSLNTEAFF
TRBJ1-1 TRBV28 . CATISFREGPEAFF
TRBJ2-1 TRBV10-1 . CASSVGKHSYNEQFF
TRBJ2-1 TRBV9 TRBD2 CASSPGKREDHEQFF
TRBJ2-2 TRBV6-5 . CASSYSAGEIAGELFF
TRBJ2-7 TRBV6-1 . CASSEAGGILYEQYF
TRBJ2-2 TRBV3-1/TRBV3-2 . CASSLRLNTGELFF
TRBJ2-1 TRBV20-1 TRBD2 CSASYSGKPYNEQFF